This entry is about one T cell receptor beta chain. Its antigen is not known. RNA transcripts yielded amplified TCR beta CDR3 regions. The HTBI set primed first-round TCR CDR3 RT-PCR. TCRdb used MiXCR to reprocess the multiplex PCR reads, holding one entry per CDR3 protein. The profile shows about 690,000 distinct CDR3 sequences, around a sixth of them singletons. Germline loops: CDR1 SGHKS, CDR2 YYEKEE (reference sequence). V was shortened by 4 bases and J by 4 bases, with 14 bases between the two germline ends. The CDR3 runs to 14 residues. The data were obtained in a study of T cells in Graves' hyperthyroidism and ophthalmopathy. Study-wide findings and caveats: Blood samples included most of the expanded thyroid clonotypes exceeding 0.001.

These patients, aged 18 to 65, had recently diagnosed hyperthyroidism lasting under 2 months. Together with thyroid ultrasound, orbital computed tomography, serum thyroxine and TRAb, clinical symptoms were used for diagnoses. Cells are PBMCs isolated from over 7.5 ml of fresh blood. What was sequenced was blood. This sequence was found in a man aged 45-60 years with Graves' hyperthyroidism. This chain joins TRBV5-5 and TRBJ1-2, with D possibly TRBD1 on 5 matching bases. For the CDR3, the DNA is TGTGCCAGCAGCCAAGAAAGGGGTACCTATGGCTACACCTTC. As protein: CASSQERGTYGYTF. The entire variable domain, with the rest obtained from reference TRBV5-5 and TRBJ1-2, is as follows: DAGVTQSPTHLIKTRGQQVTLRCSPISGHKSVSWYQQVLGQGPQFIFQYYEKEERGRGNFPDRFSARQFPNYSSELNVNALLLGDSALYLCASSQERGTYGYTFGSGTRLTVV.